This TCR beta chain was retrieved from a study of blood T cell repertoires in COVID-19. Study summary: Sites across the United States, Italy and Spain contributed samples from acute and convalescent COVID-19. Nucleic acid was either cDNA or gDNA, and it came from T cells, B-cell-depleted T cells, or PBMCs.

One Seattle source followed patients from active infection through their disease course. The CDR3 loop spans 16 amino acids. Germline CDR1 and CDR2: SGHRS and YFSETQ. J gave up 2 bases and V 4 bases, and 4 bases lay outside the gene matches. As originally analysed: How many nucleated cells were present was estimated from reference gene primer amplification. Repertoires were generated with immunoSEQ multiplex PCR, while TCRdb's copy carries only in-frame clones and drops some. V and J calls and clone size are those listed in that table; D and trimming were worked out from the DNA. The sample has approximately 140,000 clones, 80% to 85% seen once.

The origin of this receptor is a man between 25 and 39 years old with COVID-19, enrolled during active disease. Material for sequencing was peripheral blood. The genes are TRBV5-1 and TRBJ2-3; 13 bases match TRBD2. The CDR3 DNA reads TGCGCCAGCAGCGCGGGACTAGCGGGGATCACAGATACGCAGTATTTT. It codes for CASSAGLAGITDTQYF.